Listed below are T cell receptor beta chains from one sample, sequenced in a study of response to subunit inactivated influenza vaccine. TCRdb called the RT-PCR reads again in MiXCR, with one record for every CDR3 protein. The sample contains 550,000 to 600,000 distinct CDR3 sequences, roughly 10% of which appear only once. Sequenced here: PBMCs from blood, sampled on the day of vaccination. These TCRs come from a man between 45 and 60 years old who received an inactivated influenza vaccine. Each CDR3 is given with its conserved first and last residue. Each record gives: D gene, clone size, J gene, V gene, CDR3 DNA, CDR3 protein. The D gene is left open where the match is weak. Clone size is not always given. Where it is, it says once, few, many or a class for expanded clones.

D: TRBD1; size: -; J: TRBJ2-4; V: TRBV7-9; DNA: TGTGCCAGCAGCGCACGGACAGGCCCGGCCAAAAACATTCAGTACTTC; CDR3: CASSARTGPAKNIQYF
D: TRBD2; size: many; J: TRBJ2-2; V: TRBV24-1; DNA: TGTGCCACCAGTGATTCCCGAGCGGGGGACACCGGGGAGCTGTTTTTT; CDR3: CATSDSRAGDTGELFF
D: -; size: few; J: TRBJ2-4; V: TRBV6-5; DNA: TGTGCCAGCAGTTCCGGCTCAGAGGCCAAAAACATTCAGTACTTC; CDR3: CASSSGSEAKNIQYF
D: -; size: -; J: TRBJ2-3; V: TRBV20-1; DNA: TGCAGTGCTAGTTCGGCACAGGCCCCAGATACGCAGTATTTT; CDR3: CSASSAQAPDTQYF
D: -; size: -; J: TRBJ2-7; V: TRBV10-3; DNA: TGTGCCATCAGTGGGCCCGCGGGACGGAGCTCCTACGAGCAGTACTTC; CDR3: CAISGPAGRSSYEQYF
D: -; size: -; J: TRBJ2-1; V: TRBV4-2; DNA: TGTGCCAGCAGCCAAGACGGGACCCTCGGCCGTGAGCAGTTCTTC; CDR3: CASSQDGTLGREQFF
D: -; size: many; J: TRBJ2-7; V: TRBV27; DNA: TGTGCCAGCACCTCGGGTAGCTACGAGCAGTACTTC; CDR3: CASTSGSYEQYF
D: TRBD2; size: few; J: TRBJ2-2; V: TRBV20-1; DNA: TGCAGTGCTAGAAAACTAGCGCCCGACACCGGGGAGCTGTTTTTT; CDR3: CSARKLAPDTGELFF
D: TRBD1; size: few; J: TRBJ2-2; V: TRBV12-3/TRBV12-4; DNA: TGTGCCAGCGATCGGTATGGACAGGGGAAAACCGGGGAGCTGTTTTTT; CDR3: CASDRYGQGKTGELFF
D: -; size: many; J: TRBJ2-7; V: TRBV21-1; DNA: TGTGCCAGCAGCAAAGTTCCCGCCGGGACAGCTACCTACGAGCAGTACTTC; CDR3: CASSKVPAGTATYEQYF
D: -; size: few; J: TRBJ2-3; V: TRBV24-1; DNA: TGTGCCACCAGTACCCCCTCGGGGGTCACAGATACGCAGTATTTT; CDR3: CATSTPSGVTDTQYF
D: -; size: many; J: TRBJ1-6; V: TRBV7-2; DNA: TGTGCCAGCAGCTCATCAGTGACCGCGCATTCACCCCTCCACTTT; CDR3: CASSSSVTAHSPLHF
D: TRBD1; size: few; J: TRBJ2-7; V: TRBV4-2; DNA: TGTGCCAGCAGCCAAGAGACAGGGTTCGCCTACGAGCAGTACTTC; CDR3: CASSQETGFAYEQYF
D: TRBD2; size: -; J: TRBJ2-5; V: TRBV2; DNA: TGTGCCAGCGACGGGGGGGCCAGGGAGACCCAGTACTTC; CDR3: CASDGGARETQYF
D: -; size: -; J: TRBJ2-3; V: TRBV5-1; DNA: TGCGCCAGCAGCGCCGTTACTGGTGGCGCAGATACGCAGTATTTT; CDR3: CASSAVTGGADTQYF
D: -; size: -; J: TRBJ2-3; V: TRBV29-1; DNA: TGCAGCGTGAGGGGGGGGGTTCAACCAGATACGCAGTATTTT; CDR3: CSVRGGVQPDTQYF
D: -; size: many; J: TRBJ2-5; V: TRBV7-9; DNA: TGTGCCAGCACTCCGGGCCTCTATTTGGAGACCCAGTACTTC; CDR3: CASTPGLYLETQYF
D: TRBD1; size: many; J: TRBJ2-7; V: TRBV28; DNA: TGTGCCAGCAGTCACAGGGGACGGTACGAGCAGTACTTC; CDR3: CASSHRGRYEQYF
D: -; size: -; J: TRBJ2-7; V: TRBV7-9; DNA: TGTGCCAGCAGCTTAGCCGGGGGGCGAGGGGCCTACGAGCAGTACTTC; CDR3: CASSLAGGRGAYEQYF
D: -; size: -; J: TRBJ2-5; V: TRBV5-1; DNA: TGCGCCAGCAGCTTGGGCTTCGCCCAAGAGACCCAGTACTTC; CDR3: CASSLGFAQETQYF
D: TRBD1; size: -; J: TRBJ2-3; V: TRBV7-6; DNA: TGTGCCAGCAGCCCAAGGGACAGGGAACCAGATACGCAGTATTTT; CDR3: CASSPRDREPDTQYF
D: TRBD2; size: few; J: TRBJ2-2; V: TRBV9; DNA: TGTGCCAGCAGCGTAGTGGGGGGGGACACCGGGGAGCTGTTTTTT; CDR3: CASSVVGGDTGELFF
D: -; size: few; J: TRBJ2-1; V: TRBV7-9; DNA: TGTGCCAGCAGCTTCCAGGGAGATGAGCAGTTCTTC; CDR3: CASSFQGDEQFF
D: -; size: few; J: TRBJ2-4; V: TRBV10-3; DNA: TGTGCCATCAGCCCCGCAGGCTCAGCCAAAAACATTCAGTACTTC; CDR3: CAISPAGSAKNIQYF
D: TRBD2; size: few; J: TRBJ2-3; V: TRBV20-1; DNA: TGCAGTGCTAGAGGGCAGGGAGCGGGGGGTCTTTCGCAGTATTTT; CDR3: CSARGQGAGGLSQYF
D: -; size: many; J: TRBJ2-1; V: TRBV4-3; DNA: TGCGCCAGCAGCCAAGATCGAATCGGCGGGGAGCAGTTCTTC; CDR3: CASSQDRIGGEQFF
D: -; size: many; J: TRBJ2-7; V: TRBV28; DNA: TGTGCCAGCAGTTCCCGAAAGGACAGTTTTGGCGAGCAGTACTTC; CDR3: CASSSRKDSFGEQYF
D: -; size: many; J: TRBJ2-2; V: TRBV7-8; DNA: TGTGCCAGCAGCCTCTTCTCGGGGGTTTCGACCGGGGAGCTGTTTTTT; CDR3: CASSLFSGVSTGELFF
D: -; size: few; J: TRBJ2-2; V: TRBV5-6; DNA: TGTGCCAGCAGCGGTGACAGACTGAACACCGGGGAGCTGTTTTTT; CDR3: CASSGDRLNTGELFF
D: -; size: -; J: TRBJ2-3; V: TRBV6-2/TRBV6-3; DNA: TGTGCCGGCAATATACTGGGGGGCGCGAAAGATACGCAGTATTTT; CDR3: CAGNILGGAKDTQYF
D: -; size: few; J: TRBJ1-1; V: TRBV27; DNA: TGTGCCAGCAGTTACCAGGGGCGCACTGAAGCTTTCTTT; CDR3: CASSYQGRTEAFF
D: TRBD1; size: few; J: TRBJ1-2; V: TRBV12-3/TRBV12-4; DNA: TGTGCCAGCACCCCACGACAGGGTCCGTACTATGGCTACACCTTC; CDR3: CASTPRQGPYYGYTF
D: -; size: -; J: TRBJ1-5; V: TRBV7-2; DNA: TGTGCCAGCAGCCCGGGACCTAACCCCGCTCAGCCCCAGCATTTT; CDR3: CASSPGPNPAQPQHF
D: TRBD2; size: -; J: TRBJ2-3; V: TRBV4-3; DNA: TGCGCCAGCAGCCAACTGGGGACTAGCCGCACAGATACGCAGTATTTT; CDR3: CASSQLGTSRTDTQYF